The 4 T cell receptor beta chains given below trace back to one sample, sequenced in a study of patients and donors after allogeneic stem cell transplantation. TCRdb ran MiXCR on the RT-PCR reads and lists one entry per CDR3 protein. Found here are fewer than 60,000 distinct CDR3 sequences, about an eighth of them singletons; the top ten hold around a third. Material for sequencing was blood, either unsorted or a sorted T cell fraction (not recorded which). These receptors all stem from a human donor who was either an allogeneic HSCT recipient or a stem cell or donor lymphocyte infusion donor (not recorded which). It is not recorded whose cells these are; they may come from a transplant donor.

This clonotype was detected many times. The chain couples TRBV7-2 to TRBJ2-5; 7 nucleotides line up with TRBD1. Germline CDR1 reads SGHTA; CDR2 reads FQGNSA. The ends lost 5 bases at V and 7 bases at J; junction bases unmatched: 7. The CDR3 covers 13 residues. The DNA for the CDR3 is TGTGCCAGCAGCCCGGACAGGTCAGGGACCCAGTACTTC. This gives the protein CASSPDRSGTQYF.

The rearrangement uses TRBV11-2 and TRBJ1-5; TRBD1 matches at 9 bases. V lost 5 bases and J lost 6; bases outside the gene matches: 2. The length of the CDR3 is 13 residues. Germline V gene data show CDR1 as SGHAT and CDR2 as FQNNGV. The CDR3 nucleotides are TGTGCCAGCAGCCCGGGACAGGGTCAGCCCCAGCATTTT. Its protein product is CASSPGQGQPQHF.

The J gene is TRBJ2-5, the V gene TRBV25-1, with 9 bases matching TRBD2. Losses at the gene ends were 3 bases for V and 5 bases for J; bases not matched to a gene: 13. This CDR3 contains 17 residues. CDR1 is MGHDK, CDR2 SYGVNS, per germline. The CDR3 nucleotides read TGTGCCAGCAGTGATCCCTGGGGCGCGGGAGGGCCGGAGACCCAGTACTTC. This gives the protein CASSDPWGAGGPETQYF.

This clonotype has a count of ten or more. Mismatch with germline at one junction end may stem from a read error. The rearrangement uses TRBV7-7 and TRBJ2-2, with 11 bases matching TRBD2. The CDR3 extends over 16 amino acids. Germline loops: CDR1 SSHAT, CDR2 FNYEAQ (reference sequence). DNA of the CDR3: TGTGCTAGCAGCGTATCCCCGGGACTAGCGGTCGGGGAGCTGTTTTTT. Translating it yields CASSVSPGLAVGELFF.